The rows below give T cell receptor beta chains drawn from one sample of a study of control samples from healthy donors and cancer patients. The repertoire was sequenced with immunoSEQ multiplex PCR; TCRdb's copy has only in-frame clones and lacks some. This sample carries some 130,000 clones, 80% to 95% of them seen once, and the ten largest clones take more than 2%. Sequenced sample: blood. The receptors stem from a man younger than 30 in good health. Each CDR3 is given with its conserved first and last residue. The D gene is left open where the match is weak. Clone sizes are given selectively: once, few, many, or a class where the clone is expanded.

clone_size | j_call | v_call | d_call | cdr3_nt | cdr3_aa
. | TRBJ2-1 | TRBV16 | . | TGTGCCAGCAGCCCTAGGACGGGTCCCAATGAGCAGTTCTTC | CASSPRTGPNEQFF
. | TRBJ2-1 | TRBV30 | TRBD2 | TGTGCCTGGACCCCGGGAAGCGGGGGGTGGGATGAGCAGTTCTTC | CAWTPGSGGWDEQFF
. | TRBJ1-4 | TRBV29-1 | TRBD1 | TGCAGCGTGAGGGGACAGCCAGATGAAAAACTGTTTTTT | CSVRGQPDEKLFF
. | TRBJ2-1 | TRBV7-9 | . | TGTGCCAGCAGCTTGGCGATCGGCTCCTACAATGAGCAGTTCTTC | CASSLAIGSYNEQFF
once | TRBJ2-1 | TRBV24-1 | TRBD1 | TGTGCCACCAGTGATAACAGGGGCAAAAAATACAATGAGCAGTTCTTC | CATSDNRGKKYNEQFF
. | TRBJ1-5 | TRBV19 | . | TGTGCCAGTAGTATAGACGGGACATCTCAGACGGTCGGTCAGCCCCAGCATTTT | CASSIDGTSQTVGQPQHF
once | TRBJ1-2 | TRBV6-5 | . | TGTGCCAGCACCCCCGGAGGGGGGCGCAACTATGGCTACACCTTC | CASTPGGGRNYGYTF
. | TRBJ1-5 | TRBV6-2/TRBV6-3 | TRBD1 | TGTGCCAGCAGTTACGACTGGACAGGGGGCGAAAGTCAGCCCCAGCATTTT | CASSYDWTGGESQPQHF
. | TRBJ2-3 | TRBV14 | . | TGTGCCAGCAGCCGAGGGTTCGAAGCTCTTGTCACAGATACGCAGTATTTT | CASSRGFEALVTDTQYF
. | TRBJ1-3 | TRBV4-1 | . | TGCGCCAGCAGCAGAACAGGGACTCCTAACTCTGGAAACACCATATATTTT | CASSRTGTPNSGNTIYF
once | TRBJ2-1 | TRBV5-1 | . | TGCGCCAGCACCCCCCAGCCTAGCTCCTACAATGAGCAGTTCTTC | CASTPQPSSYNEQFF
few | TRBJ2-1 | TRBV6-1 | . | TGTGCCAGCAGTGAAAGGGGTGACAATGAGCAGTTCTTC | CASSERGDNEQFF
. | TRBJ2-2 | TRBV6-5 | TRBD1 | TGTGCCAGCAGTTATTCAGGGGGCACCGGGGAGCTGTTTTTT | CASSYSGGTGELFF